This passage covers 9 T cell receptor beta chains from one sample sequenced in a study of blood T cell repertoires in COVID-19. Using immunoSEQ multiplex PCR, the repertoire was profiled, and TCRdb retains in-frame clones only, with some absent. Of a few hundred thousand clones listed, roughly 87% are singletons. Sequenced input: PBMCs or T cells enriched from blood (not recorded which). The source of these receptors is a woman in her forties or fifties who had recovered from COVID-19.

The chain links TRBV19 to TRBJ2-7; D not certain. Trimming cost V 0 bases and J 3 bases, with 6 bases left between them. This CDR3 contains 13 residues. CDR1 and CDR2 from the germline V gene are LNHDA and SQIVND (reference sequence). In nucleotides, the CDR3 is TGTGCCAGTAGTATAGATTTCGGCTACGAGCAGTACTTC. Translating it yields CASSIDFGYEQYF.

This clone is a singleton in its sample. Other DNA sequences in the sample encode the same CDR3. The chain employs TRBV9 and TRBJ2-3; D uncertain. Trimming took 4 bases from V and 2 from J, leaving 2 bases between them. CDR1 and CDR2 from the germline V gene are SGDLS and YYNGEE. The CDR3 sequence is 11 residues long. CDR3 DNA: TGTGCCAGCAGCTACACAGATACGCAGTATTTT. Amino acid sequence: CASSYTDTQYF.

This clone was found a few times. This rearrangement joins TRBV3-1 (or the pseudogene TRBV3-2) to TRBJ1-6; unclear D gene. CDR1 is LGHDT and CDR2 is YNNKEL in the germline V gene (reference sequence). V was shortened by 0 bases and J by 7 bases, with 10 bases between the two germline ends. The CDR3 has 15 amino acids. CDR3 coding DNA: TGTGCCAGCAGCCAAGAGGTGGGCAGCAATTCACCCCTCCACTTT. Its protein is CASSQEVGSNSPLHF.

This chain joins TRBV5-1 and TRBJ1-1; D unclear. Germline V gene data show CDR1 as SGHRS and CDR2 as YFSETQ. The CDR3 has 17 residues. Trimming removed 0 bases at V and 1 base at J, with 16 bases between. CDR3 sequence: CASSLGLVGRTNTEAFF. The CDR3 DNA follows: TGCGCCAGCAGCTTGGGGCTTGTAGGGAGAACGAACACTGAAGCTTTCTTT.

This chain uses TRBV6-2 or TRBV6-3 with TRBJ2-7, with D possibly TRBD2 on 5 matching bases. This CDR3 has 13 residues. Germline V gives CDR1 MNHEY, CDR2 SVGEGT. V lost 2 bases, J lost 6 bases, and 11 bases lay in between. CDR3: CASSYTGLVEQYF. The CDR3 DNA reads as TGTGCCAGCAGTTACACCGGACTTGTCGAGCAGTACTTC.

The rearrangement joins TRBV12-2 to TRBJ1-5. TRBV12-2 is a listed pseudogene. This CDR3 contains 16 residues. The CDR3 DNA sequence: TGTGCAAGTCGCCCCCGGGACTACGACAGCAATCAGCCCCAGCATTTT. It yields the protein CASRPRDYDSNQPQHF.

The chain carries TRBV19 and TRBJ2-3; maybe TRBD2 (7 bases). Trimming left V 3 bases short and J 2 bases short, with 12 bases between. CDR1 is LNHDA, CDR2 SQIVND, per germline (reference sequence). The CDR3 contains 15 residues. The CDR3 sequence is CASSIGGTSTDTQYF. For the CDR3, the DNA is TGTGCCAGTAGTATCGGGGGGACATCCACAGATACGCAGTATTTT.

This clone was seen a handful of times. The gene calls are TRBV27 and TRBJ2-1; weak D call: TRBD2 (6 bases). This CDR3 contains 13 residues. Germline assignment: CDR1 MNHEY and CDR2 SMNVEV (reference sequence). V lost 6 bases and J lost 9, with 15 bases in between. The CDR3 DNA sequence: TGTGCCAGCAGGGACGGGAGCTTCGGTGAGCAGTTCTTC. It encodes CASRDGSFGEQFF.

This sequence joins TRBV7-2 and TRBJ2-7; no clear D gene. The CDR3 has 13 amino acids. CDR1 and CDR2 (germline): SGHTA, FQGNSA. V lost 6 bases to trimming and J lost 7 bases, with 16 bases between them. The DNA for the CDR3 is TGTGCCAGCAGTCCGGCCCTTTACGGGGAGCAGTACTTC. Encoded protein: CASSPALYGEQYF.